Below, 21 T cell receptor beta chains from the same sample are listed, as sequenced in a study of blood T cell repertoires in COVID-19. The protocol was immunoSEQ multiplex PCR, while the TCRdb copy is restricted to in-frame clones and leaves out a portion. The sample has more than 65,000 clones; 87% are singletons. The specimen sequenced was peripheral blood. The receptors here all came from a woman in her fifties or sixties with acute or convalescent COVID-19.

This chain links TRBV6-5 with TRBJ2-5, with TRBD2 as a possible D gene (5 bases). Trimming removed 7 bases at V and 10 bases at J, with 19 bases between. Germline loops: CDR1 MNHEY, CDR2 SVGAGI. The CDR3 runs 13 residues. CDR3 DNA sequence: TGTGCCAGCACCCTAAGGGCCGTGGAGGTCCAGTACTTC. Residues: CASTLRAVEVQYF.

The CDR3 here is CASSQGTVSSYEQYF. The CDR3 region has the DNA TGTGCCAGCAGCCAAGGGACAGTGTCCTCCTACGAGCAGTACTTC. V gene TRBV5-8 combines with J gene TRBJ2-7; TRBD1 agrees at 7 bases. This CDR3 region has 15 residues. CDR1 SGHTS and CDR2 YDEGEE come from the germline V gene. V lost 4 bases, J lost 0 bases, and 7 bases stayed unmatched.

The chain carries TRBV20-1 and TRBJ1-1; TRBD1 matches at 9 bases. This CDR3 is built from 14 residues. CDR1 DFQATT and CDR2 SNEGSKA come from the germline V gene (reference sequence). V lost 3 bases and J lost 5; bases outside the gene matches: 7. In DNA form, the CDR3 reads TGCAGTGCTAGTACCGGGACAGGGAGGACTGAAGCTTTCTTT. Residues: CSASTGTGRTEAFF.

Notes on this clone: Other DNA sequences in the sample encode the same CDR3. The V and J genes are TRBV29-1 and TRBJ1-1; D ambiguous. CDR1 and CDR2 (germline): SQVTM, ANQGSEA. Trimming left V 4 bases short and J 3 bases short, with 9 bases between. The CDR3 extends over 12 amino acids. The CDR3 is CSVVGQHTEAFF. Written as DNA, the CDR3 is TGCAGCGTTGTTGGGCAGCACACTGAAGCTTTCTTT.

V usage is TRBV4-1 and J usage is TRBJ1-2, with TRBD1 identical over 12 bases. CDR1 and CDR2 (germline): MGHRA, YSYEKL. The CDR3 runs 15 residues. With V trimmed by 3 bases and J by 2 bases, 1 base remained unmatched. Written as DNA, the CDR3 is TGCGCCAGCAGCCAGGGACAGGGGGCGAACTATGGCTACACCTTC. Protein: CASSQGQGANYGYTF.

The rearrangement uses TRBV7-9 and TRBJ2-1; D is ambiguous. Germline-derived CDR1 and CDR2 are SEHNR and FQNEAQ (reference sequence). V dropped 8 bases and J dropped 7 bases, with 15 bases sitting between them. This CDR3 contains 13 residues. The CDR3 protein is CASFLTRLNEQFF. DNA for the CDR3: TGTGCCAGCTTTTTGACTCGATTGAATGAGCAGTTCTTC.

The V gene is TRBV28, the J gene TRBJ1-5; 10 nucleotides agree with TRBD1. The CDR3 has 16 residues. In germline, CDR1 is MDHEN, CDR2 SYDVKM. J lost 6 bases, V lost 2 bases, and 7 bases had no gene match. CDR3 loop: CASSLRGQGFRQPQHF. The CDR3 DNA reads TGTGCCAGCAGTTTAAGGGGACAGGGGTTTCGTCAGCCCCAGCATTTT.

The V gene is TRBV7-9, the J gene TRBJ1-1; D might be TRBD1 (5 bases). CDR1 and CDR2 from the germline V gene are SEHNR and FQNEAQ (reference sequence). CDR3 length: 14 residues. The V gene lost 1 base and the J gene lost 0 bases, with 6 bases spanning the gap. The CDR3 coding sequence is TGTGCCAGCAGCTTAGGGGGCATGAACACTGAAGCTTTCTTT. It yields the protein CASSLGGMNTEAFF.

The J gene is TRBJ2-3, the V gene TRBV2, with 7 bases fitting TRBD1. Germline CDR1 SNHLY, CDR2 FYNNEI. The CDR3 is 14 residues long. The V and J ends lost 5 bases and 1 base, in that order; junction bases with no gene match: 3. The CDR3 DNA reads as TGTGCCAGCAGTTGGGACAGACGCACAGATACGCAGTATTTT. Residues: CASSWDRRTDTQYF.

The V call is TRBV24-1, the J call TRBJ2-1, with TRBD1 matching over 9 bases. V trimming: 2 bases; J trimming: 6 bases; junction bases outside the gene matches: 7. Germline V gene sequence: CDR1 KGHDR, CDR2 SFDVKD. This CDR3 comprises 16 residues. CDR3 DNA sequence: TGTGCCACCAGTGATTCGGGACAGGGCTTAGTCAATGAGCAGTTCTTC. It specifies CATSDSGQGLVNEQFF.

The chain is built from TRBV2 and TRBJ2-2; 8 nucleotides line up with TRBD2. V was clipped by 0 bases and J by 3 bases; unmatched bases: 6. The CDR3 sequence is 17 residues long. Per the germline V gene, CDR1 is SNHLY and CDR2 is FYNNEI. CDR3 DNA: TGTGCCAGCAGTGAAGCGCGGGGGGCGCGTGACACCGGGGAGCTGTTTTTT. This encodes CASSEARGARDTGELFF.

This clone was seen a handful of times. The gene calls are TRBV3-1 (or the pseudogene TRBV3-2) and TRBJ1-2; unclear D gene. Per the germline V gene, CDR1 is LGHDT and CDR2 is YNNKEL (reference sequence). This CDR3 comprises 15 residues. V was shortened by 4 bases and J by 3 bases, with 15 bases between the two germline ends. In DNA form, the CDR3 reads TGTGCCAGCAGCCCCACCCTAACAGCTGACTATGGCTACACCTTC. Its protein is CASSPTLTADYGYTF.

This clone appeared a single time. Here the CDR3 reads CASSQEDRDAEAFF. The CDR3 DNA is TGTGCCAGCAGCCAAGAAGACAGGGACGCTGAAGCTTTCTTT. The chain has TRBV4-2 and TRBJ1-1, with TRBD1 identical over 7 bases. CDR3 size: 14 residues. Germline loops: CDR1 LGHNA, CDR2 YNFKEQ. Losses at the gene ends were 0 bases for V and 6 bases for J; bases not matched to a gene: 4.

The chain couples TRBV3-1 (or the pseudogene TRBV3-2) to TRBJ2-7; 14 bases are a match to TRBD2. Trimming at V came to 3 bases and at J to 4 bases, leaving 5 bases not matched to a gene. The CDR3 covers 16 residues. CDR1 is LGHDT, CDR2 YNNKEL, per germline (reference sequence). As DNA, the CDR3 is TGTGCCAGCAGCCACGGACTAGCGGGGGGTGGGTACGAGCAGTACTTC. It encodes CASSHGLAGGGYEQYF.

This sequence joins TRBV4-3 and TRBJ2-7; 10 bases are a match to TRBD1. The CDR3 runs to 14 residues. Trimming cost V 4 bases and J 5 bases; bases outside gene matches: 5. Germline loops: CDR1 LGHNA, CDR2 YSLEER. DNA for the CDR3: TGCGCCAGCAGCCCCCGGGACAGGGGCCACGAGCAGTACTTC. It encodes CASSPRDRGHEQYF.

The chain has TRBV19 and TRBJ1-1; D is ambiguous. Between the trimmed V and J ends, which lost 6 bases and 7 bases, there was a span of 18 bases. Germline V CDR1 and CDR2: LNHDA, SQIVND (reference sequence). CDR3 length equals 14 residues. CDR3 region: CASSRQEPTHEAFF. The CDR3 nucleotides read TGTGCCAGTAGCCGGCAGGAACCTACACATGAAGCTTTCTTT.

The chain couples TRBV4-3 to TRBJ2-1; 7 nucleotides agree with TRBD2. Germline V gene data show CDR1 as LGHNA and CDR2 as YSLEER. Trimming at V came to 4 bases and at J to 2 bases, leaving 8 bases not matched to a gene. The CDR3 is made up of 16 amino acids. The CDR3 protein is CASSRPSGRPYNEQFF. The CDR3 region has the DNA TGCGCCAGCAGCCGCCCTAGCGGCCGACCCTACAATGAGCAGTTCTTC.

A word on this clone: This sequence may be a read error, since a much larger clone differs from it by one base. CDR3 sequence: CASNRGNYGYTF. The CDR3 coding sequence is TGTGCCAGCAACAGGGGTAACTATGGCTACACCTTC. The rearrangement links TRBV28 to TRBJ1-2; TRBD1 aligns across 7 bases. CDR3 length equals 12 residues. Germline V gene data show CDR1 as MDHEN and CDR2 as SYDVKM. V was clipped by 7 bases and J by 1 base; unmatched bases: 0.

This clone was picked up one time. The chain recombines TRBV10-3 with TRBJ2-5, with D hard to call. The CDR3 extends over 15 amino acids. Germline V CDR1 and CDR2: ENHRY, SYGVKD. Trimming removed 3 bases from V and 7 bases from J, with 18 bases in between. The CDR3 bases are TGTGCCATCAGTGAAGGTTCAGCACTCCGAGGGACCCAGTACTTC. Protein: CAISEGSALRGTQYF.

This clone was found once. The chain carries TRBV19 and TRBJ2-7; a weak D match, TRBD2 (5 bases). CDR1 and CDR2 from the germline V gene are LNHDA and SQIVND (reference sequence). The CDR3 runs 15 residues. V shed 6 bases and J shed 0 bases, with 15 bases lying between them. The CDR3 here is CASRPGVGVSYEQYF. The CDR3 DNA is TGTGCCAGTAGACCCGGGGTGGGCGTCTCCTACGAGCAGTACTTC.

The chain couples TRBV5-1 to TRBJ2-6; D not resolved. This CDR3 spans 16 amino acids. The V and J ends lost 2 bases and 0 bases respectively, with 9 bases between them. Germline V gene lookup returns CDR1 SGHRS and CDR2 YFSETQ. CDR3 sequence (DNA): TGCGCCAGCAGCTTACAGCTAAGCTCTGGGGCCAACGTCCTGACTTTC. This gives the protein CASSLQLSSGANVLTF.